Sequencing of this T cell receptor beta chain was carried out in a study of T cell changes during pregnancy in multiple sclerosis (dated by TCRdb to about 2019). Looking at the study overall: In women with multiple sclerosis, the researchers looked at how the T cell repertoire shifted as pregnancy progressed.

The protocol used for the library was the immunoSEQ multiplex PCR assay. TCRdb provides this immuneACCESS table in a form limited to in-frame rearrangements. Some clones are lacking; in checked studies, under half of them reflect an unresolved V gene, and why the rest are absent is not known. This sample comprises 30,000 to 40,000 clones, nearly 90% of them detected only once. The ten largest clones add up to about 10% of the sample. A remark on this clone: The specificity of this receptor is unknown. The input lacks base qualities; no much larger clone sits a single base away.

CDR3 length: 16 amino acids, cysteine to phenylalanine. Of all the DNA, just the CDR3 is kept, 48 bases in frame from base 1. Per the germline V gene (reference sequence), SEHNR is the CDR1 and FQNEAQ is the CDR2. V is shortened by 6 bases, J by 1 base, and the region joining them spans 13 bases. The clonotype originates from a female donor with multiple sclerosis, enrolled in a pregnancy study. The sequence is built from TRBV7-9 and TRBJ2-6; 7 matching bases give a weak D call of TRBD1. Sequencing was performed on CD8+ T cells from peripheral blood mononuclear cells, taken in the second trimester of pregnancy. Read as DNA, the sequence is TGTGCCAGCAGAGGCCCAGGGGGGTCTGGGGCCAACGTCCTGACTTTC. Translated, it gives CASRGPGGSGANVLTF.